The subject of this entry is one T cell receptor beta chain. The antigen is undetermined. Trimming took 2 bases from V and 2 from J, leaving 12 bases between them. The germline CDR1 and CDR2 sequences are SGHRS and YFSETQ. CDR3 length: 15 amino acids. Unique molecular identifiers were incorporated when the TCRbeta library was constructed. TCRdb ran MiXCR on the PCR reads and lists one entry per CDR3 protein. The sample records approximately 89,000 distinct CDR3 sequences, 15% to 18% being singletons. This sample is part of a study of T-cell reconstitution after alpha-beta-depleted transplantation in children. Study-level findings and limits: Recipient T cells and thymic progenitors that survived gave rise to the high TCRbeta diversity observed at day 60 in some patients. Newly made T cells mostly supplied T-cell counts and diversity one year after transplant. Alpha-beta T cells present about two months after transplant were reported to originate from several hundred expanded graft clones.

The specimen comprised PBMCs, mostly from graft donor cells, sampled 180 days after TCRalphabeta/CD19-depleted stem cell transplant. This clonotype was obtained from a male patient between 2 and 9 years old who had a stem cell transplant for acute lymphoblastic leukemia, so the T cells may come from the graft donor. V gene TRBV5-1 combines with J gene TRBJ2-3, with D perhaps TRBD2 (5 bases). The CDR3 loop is CASSFASYVTDTQYF. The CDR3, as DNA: TGCGCCAGCAGCTTTGCTAGCTATGTCACAGATACGCAGTATTTT.